The rows below give T cell receptor beta chains drawn from one sample of a study of blood T cell repertoires in COVID-19. Clones were read by immunoSEQ multiplex PCR, and TCRdb kept only the in-frame ones, dropping some. The sample consists of roughly 400,000 clones, 70% to 90% of them appearing once. The sample comprised PBMCs or T cells enriched from blood (not recorded which). The receptors here all came from a young woman who had been exposed to COVID-19. CDR3s include the opening cysteine and the closing phenylalanine or tryptophan. The D gene is left open where the match is weak. Clone size is shown for a subset of rows, as once, few, many or a class of expanded clone.

cdr3_nt: TGCGCCAGCAGCTTGGAAGGGACAGGAAACACCATATATTTT; cdr3_aa: CASSLEGTGNTIYF; v_call: TRBV5-1; j_call: TRBJ1-3; d_call: .; clone_size: .
cdr3_nt: TGCGCCAGCAGCCAAGGGGGGGGTGGAGGTAAAGGGACCGGGGAGCTGTTTTTT; cdr3_aa: CASSQGGGGGKGTGELFF; v_call: TRBV4-3; j_call: TRBJ2-2; d_call: TRBD2; clone_size: once
cdr3_nt: TGTGCCAGCAGCTTCGGACAGATGAACACTGAAGCTTTCTTT; cdr3_aa: CASSFGQMNTEAFF; v_call: TRBV7-2; j_call: TRBJ1-1; d_call: .; clone_size: .
cdr3_nt: TGTGCCAGCAGCCCCGGACAGGGCGGGTACGAGCAGTACTTC; cdr3_aa: CASSPGQGGYEQYF; v_call: TRBV5-5; j_call: TRBJ2-7; d_call: TRBD1; clone_size: .
cdr3_nt: TGTGCCAGCAGTGACGGGCCGGGACTAGTCTACGAGCAGTACTTC; cdr3_aa: CASSDGPGLVYEQYF; v_call: TRBV6-1; j_call: TRBJ2-7; d_call: TRBD2; clone_size: .
cdr3_nt: TGTGCCAGCAGCCTCGGACAGGTGAACACTGAAGCTTTCTTT; cdr3_aa: CASSLGQVNTEAFF; v_call: TRBV4-2; j_call: TRBJ1-1; d_call: TRBD1; clone_size: .
cdr3_nt: TGTGCCACCAGAAACCAAGCCGGGACAGGGGGCGCAGGGTATGGCTACACCTTC; cdr3_aa: CATRNQAGTGGAGYGYTF; v_call: TRBV15; j_call: TRBJ1-2; d_call: TRBD1; clone_size: .
cdr3_nt: TGTGCCAGCAGCCCATGGGCACAGGGCGGCCCTAGCTATGGCTACACCTTC; cdr3_aa: CASSPWAQGGPSYGYTF; v_call: TRBV7-8; j_call: TRBJ1-2; d_call: .; clone_size: .
cdr3_nt: TGTGCCAGCAGCTTTCCTGGGACAGGGACCTACGAGCAGTACTTC; cdr3_aa: CASSFPGTGTYEQYF; v_call: TRBV5-5; j_call: TRBJ2-7; d_call: TRBD1; clone_size: .
cdr3_nt: TGCGCCAGCAGCCAAGATTGGCGGGGGAATACTGAAAAACTGTTTTTT; cdr3_aa: CASSQDWRGNTEKLFF; v_call: TRBV4-3; j_call: TRBJ1-4; d_call: .; clone_size: .
cdr3_nt: TGCGCCAGCAGCCCTGCGGAGGGGCCAGCCTCCTACGAGCAGTACTTC; cdr3_aa: CASSPAEGPASYEQYF; v_call: TRBV4-1; j_call: TRBJ2-7; d_call: .; clone_size: .
cdr3_nt: TGCGCCAGCAGCATTACCCCAGGGGGGTTCGAAGCTTTCTTT; cdr3_aa: CASSITPGGFEAFF; v_call: TRBV5-1; j_call: TRBJ1-1; d_call: TRBD1; clone_size: .
cdr3_nt: TGTGCCACCAGCAGAGATGCGGGGCCGGGTGAGCAGTTCTTC; cdr3_aa: CATSRDAGPGEQFF; v_call: TRBV15; j_call: TRBJ2-1; d_call: .; clone_size: .
cdr3_nt: TGTGCCAGCTCCCTGGGACAGAGCTCTGGAAACACCATATATTTT; cdr3_aa: CASSLGQSSGNTIYF; v_call: TRBV18; j_call: TRBJ1-3; d_call: TRBD1; clone_size: .
cdr3_nt: TGTGCCAGCAGCCCAGAGGACACCGAGCAGTACTTC; cdr3_aa: CASSPEDTEQYF; v_call: TRBV7-9; j_call: TRBJ2-7; d_call: .; clone_size: .
cdr3_nt: TGTGCCAGCAGCCAAGGCCTCGGACTAGCGGGAGAACTGGATACGCAGTATTTT; cdr3_aa: CASSQGLGLAGELDTQYF; v_call: TRBV4-2; j_call: TRBJ2-3; d_call: TRBD2; clone_size: .